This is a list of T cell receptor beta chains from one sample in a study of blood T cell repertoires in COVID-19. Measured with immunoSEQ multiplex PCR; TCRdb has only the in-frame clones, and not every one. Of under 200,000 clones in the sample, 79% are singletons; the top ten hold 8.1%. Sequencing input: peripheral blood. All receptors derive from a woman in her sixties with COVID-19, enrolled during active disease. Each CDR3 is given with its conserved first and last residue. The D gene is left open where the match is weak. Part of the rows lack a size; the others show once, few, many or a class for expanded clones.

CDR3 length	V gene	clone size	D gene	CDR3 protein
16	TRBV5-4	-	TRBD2	CASSRGLAGAGDTQYF
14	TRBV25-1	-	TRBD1	CASDRGQNTGELFF
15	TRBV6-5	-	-	CASSYSRVGNYGYTF
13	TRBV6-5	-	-	CASSYFPYSPLHF
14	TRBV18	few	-	CASSPLPEQETQYF
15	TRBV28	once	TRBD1	CASSRTGLGQETQYF
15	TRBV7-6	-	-	CASSLDGGRAEKLFF
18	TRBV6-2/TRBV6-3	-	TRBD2	CASSSWTSGSQDTGELFF
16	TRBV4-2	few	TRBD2	CASSHRLAGGTDTQYF
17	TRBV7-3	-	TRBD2	CASSTGTSGRLEETQYF
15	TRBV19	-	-	CASPPSPGRHLEAFF
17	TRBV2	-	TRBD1	CASSGRLDRERNQPQHF
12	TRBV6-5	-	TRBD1	CASSQQGVELFF
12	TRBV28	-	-	CASRAGNSPLHF
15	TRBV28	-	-	CASSSNRATNEKLFF
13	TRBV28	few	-	CASYPGPGGKLFF
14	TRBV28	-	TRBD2	CASIRAGGADTQYF
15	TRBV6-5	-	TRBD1	CASSRDRGLPYEQYF
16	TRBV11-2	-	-	CASSPRGGGFGNTIYF
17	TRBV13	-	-	CASSLGLGSSGTDTQYF
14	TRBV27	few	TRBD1	CASSPLGGLYGYTF
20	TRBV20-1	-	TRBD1	CSASVVPGQTPSSYNSPLHF
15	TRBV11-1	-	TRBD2	CASSLAEPGGDEQFF
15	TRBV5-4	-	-	CASSSLFSGNTEAFF
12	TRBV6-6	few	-	CASSYFSGELFF
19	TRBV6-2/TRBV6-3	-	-	CASSWPQGRWLAENNEQFF
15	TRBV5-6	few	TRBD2	CASSSLAGPSYEQYF
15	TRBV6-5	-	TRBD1	CASRPIDRGLFGYTF
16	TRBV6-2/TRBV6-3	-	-	CASSIPPGGTANIQYF
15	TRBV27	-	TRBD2	CASSWTSGRASEQFF
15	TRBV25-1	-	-	CASSDLSGAKNIQYF
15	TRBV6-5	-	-	CASREYRVPNQPQHF
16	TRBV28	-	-	CASSLRGGQGVGGYTF
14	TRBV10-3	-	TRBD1	CAISDPGGNTEAFF
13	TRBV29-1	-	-	CSVPGHQAYEQYF
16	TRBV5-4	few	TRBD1	CASSLPSGQGPDTQYF
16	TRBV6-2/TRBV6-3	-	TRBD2	CASSYSVAGGSYEQYF
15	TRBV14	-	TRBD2	CASSPDPSGKATQYF
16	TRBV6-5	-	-	CASSYRGTRGGNEQFF
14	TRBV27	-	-	CASRSPGLSYGYTF
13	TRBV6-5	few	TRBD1	CASRQGNTGELFF
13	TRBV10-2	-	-	CASSVTSTDTQYF
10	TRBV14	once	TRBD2	CLNGGGEQFF